The clone carrying this T cell receptor beta chain was picked up a small number of times. Its target is not known. These data come from a study of identical twins. The study, taken as a whole, reports: Cross-sectional statistical analysis, not tracking of the same donors, underpinned the conclusions. Twins shared out-of-frame alpha sequences with excess low generation probability. For cord blood, abundant beta clonotypes had fewer insertions, unlike memory repertoires, which showed none.

From the 5' RACE reads, TCRdb called clonotypes with MiXCR, one entry per CDR3 protein. The sample lists 420,000 or so distinct CDR3 sequences, roughly 20% occurring once. Germline V gene data show CDR1 as MDHEN and CDR2 as SYDVKM. V was pared by 5 bases and J by 0 bases, with 19 bases between. The CDR3 is 17 amino acids. The sample was naive T cells sorted from blood. This receptor was obtained from a man aged 45-65 years in good health. The chain links TRBV28 to TRBJ1-1, with D possibly TRBD1 on 6 matching bases. The CDR3 sequence is CASSRAHTGLVNTEAFF. The CDR3, as DNA: TGTGCCAGCAGTCGCGCGCACACAGGGTTGGTGAACACTGAAGCTTTCTTT.